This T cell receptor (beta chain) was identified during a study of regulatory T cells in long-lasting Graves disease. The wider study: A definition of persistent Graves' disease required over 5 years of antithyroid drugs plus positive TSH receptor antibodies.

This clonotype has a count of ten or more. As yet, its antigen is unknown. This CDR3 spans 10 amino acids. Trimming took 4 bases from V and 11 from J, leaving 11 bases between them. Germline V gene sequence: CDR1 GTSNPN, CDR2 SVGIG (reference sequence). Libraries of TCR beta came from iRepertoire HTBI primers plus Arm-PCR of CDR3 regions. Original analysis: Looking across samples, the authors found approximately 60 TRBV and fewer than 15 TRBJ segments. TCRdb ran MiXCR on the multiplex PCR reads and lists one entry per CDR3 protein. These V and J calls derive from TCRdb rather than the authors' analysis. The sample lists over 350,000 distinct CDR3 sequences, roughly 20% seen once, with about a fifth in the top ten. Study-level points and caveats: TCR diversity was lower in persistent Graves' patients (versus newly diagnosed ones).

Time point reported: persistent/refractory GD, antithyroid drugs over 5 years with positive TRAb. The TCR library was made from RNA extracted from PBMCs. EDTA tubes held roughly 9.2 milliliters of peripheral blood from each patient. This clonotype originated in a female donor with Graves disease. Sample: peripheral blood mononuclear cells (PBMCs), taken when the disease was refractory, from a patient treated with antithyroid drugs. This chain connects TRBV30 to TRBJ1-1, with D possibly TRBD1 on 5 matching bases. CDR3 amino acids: CAWKEGRAFF. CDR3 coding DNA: TGTGCCTGGAAGGAGGGACGGGCTTTCTTT.